This T cell receptor beta chain was sequenced for a study of CD8+ T cells in alopecia areata. About the research overall: Treated patients were given oral tofacitinib, which was dosed at 5 to 10 mg twice daily.

cDNA serving as the sequencing template came from extracted, reverse transcribed RNA. The method was immunoSEQ multiplex PCR; TCRdb's version includes in-frame clones alone and lacks a portion of them. This table has 250,000 or so clones, under 70% appearing once. CDR1 and CDR2 (germline): SGHNT, YYREEE (reference sequence). V lost 3 bases to trimming and J lost 4 bases; unmatched junction nucleotides: 6. The CDR3 runs to 15 residues. The sequences come from CD4+ T cells sorted from blood, collected at week 0. This sequence was found in a human donor with alopecia areata. This chain uses TRBV5-4 with TRBJ1-4; 7 bases are a match to TRBD1. CDR3 sequence (DNA): TGTGCCAGCAGCTCCCGGGACAGCCTTAATGAAAAACTGTTTTTT. Encoded protein: CASSSRDSLNEKLFF.